This T cell receptor (beta chain) is from a study of blood T cell repertoires in COVID-19. Study details: Acute and convalescent COVID-19 samples came from the United States, Italy and Spain. Sources were T cells, B-cell-depleted T cells, or PBMCs; the material itself was cDNA or gDNA.

The authors' processing: Cell counts per sample came from amplifying reference gene primers. Profiling relied on immunoSEQ multiplex PCR, and the TCRdb table lists in-frame clones only, not all of them. V and J calls and clone size are as listed in that table; D and trimming were resolved from the DNA. The sample holds approximately 150,000 clones, 88% seen once. The sample was peripheral blood. The sequence was obtained from a man in his 70s with acute or convalescent COVID-19.

The DNA for the CDR3 is TGTGCCAGCAGTGACGGGACACCTGGATCGAACACTGAAGCTTTCTTT. Translated: CASSDGTPGSNTEAFF. The rearrangement links TRBV6-4 to TRBJ1-1; tentatively, D is TRBD1 (6 bases). This CDR3 contains 16 residues. The germline V and J ends were trimmed by 2 bases and 1 base, with 14 bases remaining between them. CDR1 is MRHNA, CDR2 SNTAGT, per germline.